This is a list of T cell receptor beta chains from one sample in a study of blood T cell repertoires in COVID-19. Libraries were prepared by immunoSEQ multiplex PCR; TCRdb keeps only in-frame clonotypes and omits some of them. This sample has more than 65,000 clones, with approximately 79% found just once. Input material: peripheral blood. The receptors originated from a woman in her forties or fifties with acute or convalescent COVID-19. CDR3s include the opening cysteine and the closing phenylalanine or tryptophan. D genes are given only for firm matches. The size of a clone is reported for some rows only, either as once, few or many, or as a class for expanded clones.

TRBJ2-3 TRBD1 . TRBV6-1 CASRGTVTDTQYF TGTGCCAGCAGAGGGACAGTCACAGATACGCAGTATTTT
TRBJ2-1 . . TRBV7-3 CASSPGGGSYNEQFF TGTGCCAGCAGCCCCGGAGGTGGTTCCTACAATGAGCAGTTCTTC
TRBJ1-2 . few TRBV28 CASSHFQGRGNYGYTF TGTGCCAGCAGCCACTTCCAGGGGAGGGGCAACTATGGCTACACCTTC
TRBJ2-1 . . TRBV28 CASSSRIRDNEQFF TGTGCCAGCAGTTCCAGAATTCGGGACAATGAGCAGTTCTTC
TRBJ1-2 TRBD1 once TRBV28 CASSLLGQGAFGYTF TGTGCCAGCAGTCTCTTGGGACAGGGGGCTTTTGGCTACACCTTC
TRBJ1-2 . few TRBV27 CASSFGGSTYGYTF TGTGCCAGCAGTTTTGGCGGCAGCACCTATGGCTACACCTTC
TRBJ2-7 TRBD2 . TRBV3-1/TRBV3-2 CASSPSLAAYEQYF TGTGCCAGCAGCCCCTCACTAGCGGCGTACGAGCAGTACTTC
TRBJ1-1 . few TRBV10-3 CASTGIGTEAFF TGTGCCTCGACAGGAATTGGGACTGAAGCTTTCTTT
TRBJ2-2 TRBD1 . TRBV2 CASMDRVATGELFF TGTGCCAGCATGGACAGGGTCGCCACCGGGGAGCTGTTTTTT
TRBJ2-7 . few TRBV14 CASSRRSSHLYEQYF TGTGCCAGCAGCCGGAGGTCCTCCCACCTCTACGAGCAGTACTTC
TRBJ1-4 . . TRBV10-3 CAIRGQNSEKLFF TGTGCCATCAGAGGACAGAATAGTGAAAAACTGTTTTTT
TRBJ2-7 TRBD2 . TRBV27 CASSLRLADPSYEQYF TGTGCCAGCAGTCTCCGACTAGCGGACCCCTCCTACGAGCAGTACTTC
TRBJ2-5 TRBD2 . TRBV5-1 CASSTGLAAQETQYF TGCGCCAGCAGCACGGGACTAGCGGCTCAAGAGACCCAGTACTTC
TRBJ2-7 . . TRBV7-9 CASSHPPAGDYEQYF TGTGCCAGCAGCCACCCCCCCGCAGGGGACTACGAGCAGTACTTC
TRBJ2-1 TRBD1 . TRBV4-2 CASSQDFSGGGFYNEQFF TGTGCCAGCAGCCAGGACTTCTCAGGGGGCGGTTTTTACAATGAGCAGTTCTTC
TRBJ1-2 TRBD1 . TRBV9 CASNGDRDYYTF TGTGCCAGCAATGGGGACAGGGATTATTACACCTTC
TRBJ2-2 TRBD2 . TRBV2 CASSEDGGGITGELFF TGTGCCAGCAGTGAAGACGGGGGAGGGATTACCGGGGAGCTGTTTTTT
TRBJ2-5 TRBD1 . TRBV6-5 CASSTGTGSETQYF TGTGCCAGCAGCACCGGGACAGGGTCGGAGACCCAGTACTTC
TRBJ2-2 . . TRBV28 CASRRDRSTGELFF TGTGCCAGTAGGCGGGACAGATCCACCGGGGAGCTGTTTTTT
TRBJ2-5 TRBD1 . TRBV7-6 CASSKNPGQRETQYF TGTGCCAGCAGCAAAAACCCGGGACAGAGAGAGACCCAGTACTTC
TRBJ1-2 TRBD1 . TRBV6-5 CASSWTGSNYGYTF TGTGCCAGCAGTTGGACAGGGTCTAACTATGGCTACACCTTC
TRBJ1-1 . . TRBV12-5 CASAHDGEAEAFF TGTGCTAGTGCCCACGACGGAGAGGCTGAAGCTTTCTTT
TRBJ2-1 . . TRBV28 CASKISEQFF TGTGCCAGCAAGATTAGTGAGCAGTTCTTC
TRBJ2-1 . . TRBV25-1 CASSAQAEQFF TGTGCCAGCAGCGCCCAAGCTGAGCAGTTCTTC
TRBJ1-2 TRBD1 . TRBV27 CASRSHRGMGYGYTF TGTGCCAGCAGATCCCACAGGGGTATGGGGTATGGCTACACCTTC
TRBJ1-5 TRBD1 . TRBV5-1 CASSLGTGEQPQHF TGCGCCAGCAGCTTGGGGACAGGGGAGCAGCCCCAGCATTTT
TRBJ1-2 TRBD1 . TRBV29-1 CSVATGVGGYTF TGCAGCGTTGCAACAGGGGTAGGCGGCTACACCTTC
TRBJ2-1 TRBD2 . TRBV20-1 CSASTPGLAGGGQFF TGCAGTGCTAGTACCCCGGGACTAGCGGGAGGGGGGCAGTTCTTC
TRBJ2-3 . few TRBV7-2 CASSLSGTGDTQYF TGTGCCAGCAGCTTGAGCGGCACAGGGGATACGCAGTATTTT